Listed below are T cell receptor beta chains from one sample, sequenced in a study of blood T cell repertoires in COVID-19. Only in-frame clones appear in the TCRdb table, and some are missing; sequencing was by immunoSEQ multiplex PCR. This sample carries 300,000 or so clones, 80% to 90% of them seen once, and the ten largest clones take approximately 4.6%. Input material: PBMCs or T cells enriched from blood (not recorded which). Receptor source: a woman aged 40 to 49 with acute COVID-19. The CDR3 runs from the conserved cysteine through the conserved F or W. D genes are given only for firm matches. A row's size may be missing; if present it is once, few, many or a size class.

d_call,clone_size,v_call,j_call,cdr3_aa,cdr3_nt
TRBD1,NA,TRBV25-1,TRBJ1-1,CASSPNRGQRDTEAFF,TGTGCCAGCAGCCCGAATAGGGGACAGAGAGACACTGAAGCTTTCTTT
TRBD1,NA,TRBV6-5,TRBJ1-1,CASSPRQGQFAEAFF,TGTGCCAGCAGCCCCAGACAGGGACAGTTCGCTGAAGCTTTCTTT
TRBD1,NA,TRBV5-1,TRBJ1-6,CASSSTTGTNSPLHF,TGCGCCAGCAGCTCTACGACAGGGACCAATTCACCCCTCCACTTT
NA,NA,TRBV6-2/TRBV6-3,TRBJ2-7,CASSREYEQYF,TGTGCCAGCAGTAGGGAGTACGAGCAGTACTTC
TRBD1,NA,TRBV6-6,TRBJ2-7,CASNKDRDEQYF,TGTGCCAGCAACAAGGACAGGGACGAGCAGTACTTC
NA,many,TRBV7-9,TRBJ1-1,CAISSGDTEAFF,TGTGCCATCAGCTCGGGGGACACTGAAGCTTTCTTT
NA,NA,TRBV27,TRBJ2-7,CASSLSRGKRTGPSYEQYF,TGTGCCAGCAGTTTATCGCGGGGAAAAAGGACAGGACCCTCCTACGAGCAGTACTTC
TRBD1,NA,TRBV7-2,TRBJ2-7,CASSRAGGSYEQYF,TGTGCCAGCAGCCGGGCAGGGGGCTCGTACGAGCAGTACTTC
NA,NA,TRBV5-1,TRBJ1-1,CASSGKTDFTEAFF,TGCGCCAGCAGCGGGAAGACAGATTTCACTGAAGCTTTCTTT
NA,few,TRBV21-1,TRBJ1-2,CASSNVNSPTLCYTF,TGTGCCAGCAGCAACGTTAACAGCCCAACCCTCTGCTACACCTTC
NA,NA,TRBV18,TRBJ1-2,CASSVGVEANYGYTF,TGTGCCAGCTCAGTTGGGGTGGAGGCTAACTATGGCTACACCTTC
NA,NA,TRBV7-9,TRBJ1-1,CASSPGGAGALNTEAFF,TGTGCCAGCAGCCCCGGGGGGGCAGGGGCGTTGAACACTGAAGCTTTCTTT
NA,NA,TRBV20-1,TRBJ2-1,CSASGTGVSYNEQFF,TGCAGTGCTAGTGGTACAGGCGTTTCCTACAATGAGCAGTTCTTC
NA,NA,TRBV27,TRBJ1-1,CASSLSWGSSRTEAFF,TGTGCCAGCAGTTTAAGTTGGGGCTCCAGTCGGACTGAAGCTTTCTTT
TRBD2,NA,TRBV4-3,TRBJ2-1,CASSQALAGGHNEQFF,TGCGCCAGCAGCCAAGCACTAGCGGGGGGCCACAATGAGCAGTTCTTC
NA,NA,TRBV4-2,TRBJ2-2,CASSQEERRTGELFF,TGTGCCAGCAGCCAAGAGGAGAGACGCACCGGGGAGCTGTTTTTT